This T cell receptor beta chain was sequenced in a study of monozygotic twins with inflammatory bowel disease. Findings and limits, study-wide: Any single strong signal or clonotype tied to IBD lacked support.

TCRdb re-analyzed the 5' RACE reads; it lists each CDR3 protein once, without DNA. The sample table includes 190,000 or so distinct CDR3 sequences. The germline gives CDR1 LNHDA, CDR2 SQIVND (reference sequence). This CDR3 comprises 13 residues. For this clonotype: Its antigen is still unknown.

The chain combines TRBV19 with TRBJ1-2. This sequence originates from a human donor with ulcerative colitis or Crohn's disease, or a healthy co-twin of an affected twin (not recorded which). Sample: blood. The CDR3 region is CASSMWQNYGYTF.